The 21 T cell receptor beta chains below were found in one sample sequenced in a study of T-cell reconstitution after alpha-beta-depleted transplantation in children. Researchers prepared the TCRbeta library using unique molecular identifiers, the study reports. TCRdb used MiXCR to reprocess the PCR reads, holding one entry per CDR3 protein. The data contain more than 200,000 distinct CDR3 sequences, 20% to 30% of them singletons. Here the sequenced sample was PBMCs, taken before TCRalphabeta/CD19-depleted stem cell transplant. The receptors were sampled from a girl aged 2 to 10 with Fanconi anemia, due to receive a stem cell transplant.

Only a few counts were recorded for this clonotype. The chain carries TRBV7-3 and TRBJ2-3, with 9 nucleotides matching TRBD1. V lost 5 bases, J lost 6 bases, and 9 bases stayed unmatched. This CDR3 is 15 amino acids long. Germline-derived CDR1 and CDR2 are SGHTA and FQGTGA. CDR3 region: CASSPRTGVGDTQYF. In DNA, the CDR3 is TGTGCCAGCAGCCCAAGGACAGGGGTGGGGGATACGCAGTATTTT.

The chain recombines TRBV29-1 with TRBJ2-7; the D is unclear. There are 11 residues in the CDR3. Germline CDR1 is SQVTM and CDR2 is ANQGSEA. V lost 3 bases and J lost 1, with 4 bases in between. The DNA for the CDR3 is TGCAGCGTTGAGATTTCCTACGAGCAGTACTTC. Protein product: CSVEISYEQYF.

The CDR3 is CASSLEGEDEQYF. CDR3 bases: TGTGCCAGCAGCTTAGAGGGAGAGGACGAGCAGTACTTC. J is TRBJ2-7 and V is TRBV11-2; a possible D gene is TRBD2 (5 bases). Trimming took off 0 bases at V and 5 bases at J, with 8 bases between the two ends. Germline loops: CDR1 SGHAT, CDR2 FQNNGV. CDR3 length: 13 amino acids.

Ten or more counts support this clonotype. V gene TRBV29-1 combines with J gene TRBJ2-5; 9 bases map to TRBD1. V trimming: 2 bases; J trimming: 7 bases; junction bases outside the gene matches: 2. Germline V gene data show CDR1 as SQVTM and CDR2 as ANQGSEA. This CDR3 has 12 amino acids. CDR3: CSVETGGLTQYF. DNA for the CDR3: TGCAGCGTTGAAACAGGGGGCTTGACCCAGTACTTC.

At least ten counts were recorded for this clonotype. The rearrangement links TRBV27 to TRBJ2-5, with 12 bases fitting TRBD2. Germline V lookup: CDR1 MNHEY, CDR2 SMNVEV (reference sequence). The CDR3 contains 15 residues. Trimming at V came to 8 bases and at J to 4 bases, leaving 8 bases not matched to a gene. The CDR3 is CASATSGGIGETQYF. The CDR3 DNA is TGTGCCAGCGCAACTAGCGGGGGGATCGGAGAGACCCAGTACTTC.

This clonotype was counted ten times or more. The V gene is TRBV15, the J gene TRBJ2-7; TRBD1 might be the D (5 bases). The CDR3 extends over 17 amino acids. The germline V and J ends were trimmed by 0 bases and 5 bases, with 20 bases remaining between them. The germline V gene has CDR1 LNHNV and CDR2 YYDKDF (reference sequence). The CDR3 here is CATSRDRNKAGYNEQYF. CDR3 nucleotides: TGTGCCACCAGCAGAGATAGAAATAAGGCAGGGTACAACGAGCAGTACTTC.

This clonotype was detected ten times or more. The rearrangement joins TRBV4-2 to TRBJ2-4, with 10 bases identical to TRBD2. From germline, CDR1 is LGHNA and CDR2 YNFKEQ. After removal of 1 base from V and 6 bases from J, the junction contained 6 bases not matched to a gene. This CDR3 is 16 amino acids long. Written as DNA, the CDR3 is TGTGCCAGCAGCCAAGTAGTGGCTAGCGGGGGAAACATTCAGTACTTC. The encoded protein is CASSQVVASGGNIQYF.

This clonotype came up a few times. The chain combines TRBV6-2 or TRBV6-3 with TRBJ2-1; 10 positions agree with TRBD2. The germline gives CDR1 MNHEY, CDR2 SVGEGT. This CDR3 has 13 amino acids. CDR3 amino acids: CATQRGGQYEQFF. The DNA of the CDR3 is TGTGCAACTCAGCGGGGGGGCCAGTATGAGCAGTTCTTC.

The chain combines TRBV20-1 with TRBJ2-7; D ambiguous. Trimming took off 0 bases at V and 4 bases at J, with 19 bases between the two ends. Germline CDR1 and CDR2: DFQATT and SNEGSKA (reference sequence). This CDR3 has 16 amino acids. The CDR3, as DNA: TGCAGTGCTAGAGATGTCTTTTCCGTAGAGCCATACGAGCAGTACTTC. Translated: CSARDVFSVEPYEQYF.

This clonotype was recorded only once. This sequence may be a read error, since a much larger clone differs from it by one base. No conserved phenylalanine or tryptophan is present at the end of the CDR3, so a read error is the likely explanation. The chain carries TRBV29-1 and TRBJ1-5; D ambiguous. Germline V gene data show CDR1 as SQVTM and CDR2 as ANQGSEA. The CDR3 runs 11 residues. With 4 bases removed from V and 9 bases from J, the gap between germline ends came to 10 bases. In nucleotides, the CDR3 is TGCAGCGTTGGGTTCGAGGGGCCCCAGCATCTT. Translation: CSVGFEGPQHL.

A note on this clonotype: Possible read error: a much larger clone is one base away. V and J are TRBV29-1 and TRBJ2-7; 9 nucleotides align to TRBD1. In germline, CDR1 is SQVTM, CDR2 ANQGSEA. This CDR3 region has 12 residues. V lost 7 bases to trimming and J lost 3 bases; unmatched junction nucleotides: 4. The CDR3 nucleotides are TGCAGCGCGGGGGACAGGGTCTACGAGCAGTACTTC. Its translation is CSAGDRVYEQYF.

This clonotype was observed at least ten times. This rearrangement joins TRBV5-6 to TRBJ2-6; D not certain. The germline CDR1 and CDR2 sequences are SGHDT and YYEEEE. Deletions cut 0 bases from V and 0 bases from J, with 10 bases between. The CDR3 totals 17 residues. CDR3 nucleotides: TGTGCCAGCAGCTTGGTCTTCTCCTCCTCTGGGGCCAACGTCCTGACTTTC. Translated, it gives CASSLVFSSSGANVLTF.

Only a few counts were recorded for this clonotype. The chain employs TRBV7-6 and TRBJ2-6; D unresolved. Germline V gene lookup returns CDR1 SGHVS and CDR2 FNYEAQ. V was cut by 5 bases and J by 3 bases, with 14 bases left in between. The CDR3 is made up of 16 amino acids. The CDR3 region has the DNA TGTGCCAGCAGCCCCCATAGTGTGGGTGGGGCCAACGTCCTGACTTTC. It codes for CASSPHSVGGANVLTF.

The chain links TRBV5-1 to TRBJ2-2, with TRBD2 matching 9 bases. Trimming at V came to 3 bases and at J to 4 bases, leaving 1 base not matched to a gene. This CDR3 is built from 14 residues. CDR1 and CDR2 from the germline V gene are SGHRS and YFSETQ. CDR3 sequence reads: CASSSRGGTGELFF. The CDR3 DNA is TGCGCCAGCAGCTCGCGGGGGGGCACCGGGGAGCTGTTTTTT.

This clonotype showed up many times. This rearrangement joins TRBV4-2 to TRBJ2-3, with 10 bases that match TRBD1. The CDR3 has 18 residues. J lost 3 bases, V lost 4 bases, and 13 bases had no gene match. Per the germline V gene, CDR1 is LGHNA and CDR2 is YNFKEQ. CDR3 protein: CASSRETGGDGPTDTQYF. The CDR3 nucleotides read TGTGCCAGCAGCCGTGAGACAGGGGGCGACGGGCCGACAGATACGCAGTATTTT.

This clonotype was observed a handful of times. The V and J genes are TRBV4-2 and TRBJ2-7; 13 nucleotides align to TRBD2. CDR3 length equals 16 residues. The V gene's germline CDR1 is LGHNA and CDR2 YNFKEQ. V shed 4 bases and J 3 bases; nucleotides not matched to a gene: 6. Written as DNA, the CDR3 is TGTGCCAGCAGCCGGGGACTAGCGGGAAAGGACTACGAGCAGTACTTC. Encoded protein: CASSRGLAGKDYEQYF.

The CDR3 nucleotides read TGCAGCGTTGAAAAGGGGACAGGAGGGACTGAAGCTTTCTTT. Protein product: CSVEKGTGGTEAFF. This chain uses TRBV29-1 with TRBJ1-1, with 8 bases matching TRBD1. With 2 bases clipped from V and 5 bases from J, the junction kept 7 bases outside the gene matches. CDR3 length: 14 amino acids. Germline CDR1 and CDR2: SQVTM and ANQGSEA.

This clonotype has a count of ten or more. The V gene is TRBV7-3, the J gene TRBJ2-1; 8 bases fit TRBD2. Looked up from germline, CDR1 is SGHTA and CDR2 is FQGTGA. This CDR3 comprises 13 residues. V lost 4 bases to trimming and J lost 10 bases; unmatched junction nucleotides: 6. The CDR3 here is CASSSQAGVEQFF. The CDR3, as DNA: TGTGCCAGCAGCTCCCAAGCGGGGGTGGAGCAGTTCTTC.

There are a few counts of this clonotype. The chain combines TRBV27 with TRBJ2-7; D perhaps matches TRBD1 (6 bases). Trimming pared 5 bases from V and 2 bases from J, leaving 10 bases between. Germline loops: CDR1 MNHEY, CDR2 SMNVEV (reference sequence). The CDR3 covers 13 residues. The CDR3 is CASSSGDTYEQYF. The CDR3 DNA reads TGTGCCAGCAGTAGTGGGGACACCTACGAGCAGTACTTC.

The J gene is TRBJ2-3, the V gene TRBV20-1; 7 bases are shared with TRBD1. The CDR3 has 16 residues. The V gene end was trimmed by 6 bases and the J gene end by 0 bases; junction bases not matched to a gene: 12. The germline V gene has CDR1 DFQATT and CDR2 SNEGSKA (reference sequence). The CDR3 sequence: CSASGLGTASTDTQYF. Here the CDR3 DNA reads TGCAGTGCCTCTGGCCTAGGGACAGCTAGCACAGATACGCAGTATTTT.

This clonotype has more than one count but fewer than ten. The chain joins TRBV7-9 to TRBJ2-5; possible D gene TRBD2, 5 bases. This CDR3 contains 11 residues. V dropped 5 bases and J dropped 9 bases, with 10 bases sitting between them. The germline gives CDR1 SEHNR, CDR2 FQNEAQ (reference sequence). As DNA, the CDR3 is TGTGCCAGCAGCGCTGCGGAGGCCCAGTACTTC. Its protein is CASSAAEAQYF.